The sequence of this T cell receptor beta chain was determined in a study of blood T cell repertoires in COVID-19. The cohort comprised adults aged about 18 to 100 years residing in about two dozen US areas. The authors' processing: Reference gene primer amplification gave nucleated cell count estimates. The repertoire was sequenced with immunoSEQ multiplex PCR; TCRdb's copy has only in-frame clones and lacks some. D and trimming were read from the DNA, whereas the V and J calls and clone size are those reported in that table. The table lists approximately 310,000 clones, 85% of them singletons. V was trimmed by 8 bases and J by 0 bases, leaving 14 bases between them. Germline V gives CDR1 LNHDA, CDR2 SQIVND (reference sequence). The CDR3 runs 14 residues.

The sequence was collected from a woman in her twenties or thirties who had been exposed to COVID-19. The rearrangement joins TRBV19 to TRBJ2-7; tentatively, D is TRBD2 (6 bases). Material: PBMCs or T cells enriched from blood (not recorded which). The CDR3 sequence: CASGLAGLSYEQYF. CDR3 bases: TGTGCCAGTGGACTCGCGGGACTCTCCTACGAGCAGTACTTC.